This TCR beta chain stems from a study of blood T cell repertoires in COVID-19. The repertoire was sequenced with immunoSEQ multiplex PCR; TCRdb's copy has only in-frame clones and lacks some. Of roughly 150,000 clones in the sample, roughly nine tenths are singletons; the top ten hold roughly 2.2%. The CDR3 extends over 18 amino acids. Germline values: CDR1 LGHNA, CDR2 YSLEER. Losses at the gene ends were 0 bases for V and 2 bases for J; bases not matched to a gene: 9. The sequencing input was peripheral blood. The rearrangement joins TRBV4-3 to TRBJ2-2, with TRBD2 matching 7 bases. The TCR originated in a woman aged 65 to 85 with acute or convalescent COVID-19. The DNA of the CDR3 is TGCGCCAGCAGCCAAGATCTGTTGGGAGGGGCCAACACCGGGGAGCTGTTTTTT. It specifies CASSQDLLGGANTGELFF.